The clone carrying this T cell receptor beta chain was counted once. Its antigen remains unknown. This record belongs to a study of response to subunit inactivated influenza vaccine. General study results and limits: Each seasonal influenza vaccination recruits few new T cells, the authors suggested.

Trimming stripped 1 base from V and 4 bases from J, with 7 bases between. The CDR3 length is 13 residues. Germline lookup yields CDR1 SGHTA and CDR2 FQGNSA. TCRdb re-called the RT-PCR reads with MiXCR, one entry per CDR3 protein. The table records hundreds of thousands of distinct CDR3 sequences, about a tenth of them present only once. The clonotype originates from a man aged 50-59 years who received an inactivated influenza vaccine. This chain uses TRBV7-2 with TRBJ2-5; no clear D. Specimen: PBMCs from blood, collected more than 35 days after vaccination. The CDR3 region has the DNA TGTGCCAGCAGCTTAGATATAAGAGAGACCCAGTACTTC. Translation: CASSLDIRETQYF.